This entry lists 21 T cell receptor beta chains sequenced from one sample in a study of CD8 T cells in Susac syndrome. RNA in amounts of roughly 0.5 to 1 ug was reverse transcribed with random hexamers. MiXCR was run by TCRdb on the immunoSEQ multiplex PCR reads, yielding one entry per CDR3 protein. The table lists around 150,000 distinct CDR3 sequences, around 96% of them singletons. The specimen sequenced was CD4+ T cells from PBMCs. Receptor source: a human donor in good health.

This chain links TRBV5-1 with TRBJ1-4, with D uncertain. Germline V lookup: CDR1 SGHRS, CDR2 YFSETQ. The CDR3 runs to 13 residues. Trimming pared 6 bases from V and 4 bases from J, leaving 10 bases between. The DNA of the CDR3 is TGCGCCAGCAAGGGAACGGATAATGAAAAACTGTTTTTT. Translating it yields CASKGTDNEKLFF.

This sequence joins TRBV21-1 and TRBJ2-5; TRBD1 reflects the table's D call only, with no check against the DNA. TRBV21-1 is designated a pseudogene. The CDR3 contains 17 residues. CDR3 coding DNA: TGTGCCAGCAGCAGACGAAAACCGACAGGGGGCTGGGAGACCCAGTACTTC. It translates to CASSRRKPTGGWETQYF.

The rearrangement links TRBV18 to TRBJ2-3; 8 nucleotides align to TRBD2. CDR1 is KGHSH and CDR2 is LQKENI in the germline V gene. This CDR3 region has 18 residues. Unmatched junction bases numbered 8, after V lost 0 bases and J lost 0 bases. The CDR3 region is CASSPPWERGRSTDTQYF. The CDR3 region has the DNA TGTGCCAGCTCACCACCCTGGGAGCGGGGGAGAAGCACAGATACGCAGTATTTT.

The chain uses TRBV29-1 and TRBJ1-5; D is perhaps TRBD1 (5 bases). Germline V gene data show CDR1 as SQVTM and CDR2 as ANQGSEA. Trimming stripped 2 bases from V and 2 bases from J, with 7 bases between. This CDR3 spans 13 amino acids. The CDR3 DNA is TGCAGCGTTGAATTGGGGGGCAATCAGCCCCAGCATTTT. It codes for CSVELGGNQPQHF.

This chain links TRBV25-1 with TRBJ2-3; the match to TRBD2 covers 10 bases. The V gene end was trimmed by 5 bases and the J gene end by 5 bases; junction bases not matched to a gene: 4. The CDR3 consists of 14 residues. The germline V gene encodes CDR1 MGHDK and CDR2 SYGVNS. The CDR3 DNA reads as TGTGCCAGCAGTCCTAGCGGGGGAATAGATACGCAGTATTTT. Amino acids: CASSPSGGIDTQYF.

This chain links TRBV11-2 with TRBJ1-6; D is unresolved. The CDR3 contains 13 residues. Trimming pared 4 bases from V and 7 bases from J, leaving 8 bases between. In germline, CDR1 is SGHAT, CDR2 FQNNGV. Here the CDR3 DNA reads TGTGCCAGCAGCTCGAGGAGAAATTCACCCCTCCACTTT. This encodes CASSSRRNSPLHF.

The V and J genes are TRBV4-3 and TRBJ2-5, with D possibly being TRBD2 (6 bases). Trimming removed 0 bases at V and 5 bases at J, with 10 bases between. The CDR3 is made up of 14 amino acids. The germline V gene has CDR1 LGHNA and CDR2 YSLEER. CDR3 DNA: TGCGCCAGCAGCCAAGATTGGGGGGTGGAGACCCAGTACTTC. It encodes CASSQDWGVETQYF.

The chain couples TRBV4-2 to TRBJ1-3; D not certain. The CDR3 loop spans 18 amino acids. Germline V gene lookup returns CDR1 LGHNA and CDR2 YNFKEQ. Deletions cut 4 bases from V and 0 bases from J, with 19 bases between. The CDR3 region is CASSREEGRYYSGNTIYF. The CDR3 region has the DNA TGTGCCAGCAGCCGTGAAGAAGGCAGGTATTACTCTGGAAACACCATATATTTT.

The rearrangement uses TRBV12-3 or TRBV12-4 and TRBJ1-5, with D uncertain. Trimming pared 3 bases from V and 1 base from J, leaving 4 bases between. The CDR3 spans 13 residues. DNA for the CDR3: TGTGCCAGCAGTTTCACCAGCAATCAGCCCCAGCATTTT. Translation: CASSFTSNQPQHF.

The chain recombines TRBV11-1 with TRBJ2-5; 7 bases are shared with TRBD1. V lost 2 bases to trimming and J lost 7 bases; unmatched junction nucleotides: 1. The CDR3 is 12 amino acids. Germline CDR1 reads SGHAT; CDR2 reads FQDESV (reference sequence). DNA of the CDR3: TGTGCCAGCAGCTTACAGGGGGTGACCCAGTACTTC. Residues: CASSLQGVTQYF.

CDR3 DNA: TGTGCCAGCAGTTTTACTCGCAGCGTATACGGCTACACCTTC. It specifies CASSFTRSVYGYTF. This chain joins TRBV28 and TRBJ1-2; no clear D. Germline CDR1 reads MDHEN; CDR2 reads SYDVKM. V shed 3 bases and J shed 8 bases, with 16 bases lying between them. This CDR3 has 14 residues.

The CDR3 DNA follows: TGCGCCAGCAGCGTGGTTTGGAACAGCTCCTACAATGAGCAGTTCTTC. This codes for CASSVVWNSSYNEQFF. This chain links TRBV23-1 with TRBJ2-1; no firm D call. TRBV23-1 is an open reading frame, and its role is uncertain. V was shortened by 6 bases and J by 0 bases, with 15 bases between the two germline ends. The CDR3 has 16 amino acids.

The chain couples TRBV11-2 to TRBJ2-7, with D possibly matching TRBD2 (5 bases). The V gene's germline CDR1 is SGHAT and CDR2 FQNNGV. Trimming shortened V by 0 bases and J by 7 bases, and 13 bases separated the two germline ends. The CDR3 consists of 14 residues. CDR3 sequence reads: CASSLDPVLGEQYF. The CDR3 DNA reads as TGTGCCAGCAGCTTAGACCCCGTACTAGGAGAGCAGTACTTC.

The V call is TRBV30, the J call TRBJ2-3; TRBD2 might be the D (6 bases). The CDR3 is 13 amino acids. The germline V gene encodes CDR1 GTSNPN and CDR2 SVGIG (reference sequence). V was clipped by 4 bases and J by 0 bases, with 8 bases between them. DNA of the CDR3: TGTGCCTGGACTAGCGCTAGCACAGATACGCAGTATTTT. Its translation is CAWTSASTDTQYF.

The chain is built from TRBV29-1 and TRBJ2-3; 8 positions match TRBD1. The CDR3 totals 15 residues. Germline CDR1 and CDR2: SQVTM and ANQGSEA. With 8 bases clipped from V and 0 bases from J, the junction kept 10 bases outside the gene matches. CDR3 nucleotides: TGCAGCACCCGACAGGGGTTACCCAGCACAGATACGCAGTATTTT. Residues: CSTRQGLPSTDTQYF.

The gene calls are TRBV29-1 and TRBJ2-7, with 8 bases that match TRBD1. V dropped 6 bases and J dropped 6; count of bases not matched to a gene: 13. Germline V CDR1 and CDR2: SQVTM, ANQGSEA. The CDR3 has 14 amino acids. CDR3 amino acids: CSVGLRQGTTEQYF. For the CDR3, the DNA is TGCAGCGTCGGCCTTCGACAGGGGACCACCGAGCAGTACTTC.

The chain has TRBV9 and TRBJ2-7, with unresolved D. The CDR3 consists of 12 residues. V lost 5 bases to trimming and J lost 6 bases, with 12 bases between them. Germline CDR1 is SGDLS and CDR2 is YYNGEE. For the CDR3, the DNA is TGTGCCAGCAGTAAGGATTTGGGCGAGCAGTACTTC. It encodes CASSKDLGEQYF.

The V gene is TRBV10-3, the J gene TRBJ1-1; D might be TRBD1 (6 bases). The germline CDR1 and CDR2 sequences are ENHRY and SYGVKD. The ends were cut back, 4 bases at V and 1 base at J, with 13 bases in the middle. The CDR3 is 15 amino acids. CDR3: CAISGQGRTNTEAFF. Here the CDR3 DNA reads TGTGCCATCAGTGGCCAGGGGCGAACGAACACTGAAGCTTTCTTT.

The CDR3 bases are TGTGCCAGCAGTCGGTGGAATTCACCCCTCCACTTT. Its translation is CASSRWNSPLHF. The chain couples TRBV27 to TRBJ1-6; D is ambiguous. CDR3 length equals 12 residues. Germline V lookup: CDR1 MNHEY, CDR2 SMNVEV (reference sequence). Trimming cost V 5 bases and J 7 bases, with 6 bases left between them.

A single count supports this clonotype. J is TRBJ1-6 and V is TRBV15, with D hard to call. V was pared by 4 bases and J by 9 bases, with 4 bases between. Germline V CDR1 and CDR2: LNHNV, YYDKDF (reference sequence). The CDR3 length is 11 residues. CDR3 in DNA: TGTGCCACCAGCAATAGTTCACCCCTCCACTTT. Protein product: CATSNSSPLHF.

The genes are TRBV12-3 or TRBV12-4 and TRBJ2-5; 13 nucleotides line up with TRBD2. The CDR3 is made up of 17 amino acids. V trimming: 1 base; J trimming: 5 bases; junction bases outside the gene matches: 7. The CDR3 region is CASSLGLAGGLPETQYF. Written as DNA, the CDR3 is TGTGCCAGCAGTTTAGGACTAGCGGGGGGTCTCCCCGAGACCCAGTACTTC.